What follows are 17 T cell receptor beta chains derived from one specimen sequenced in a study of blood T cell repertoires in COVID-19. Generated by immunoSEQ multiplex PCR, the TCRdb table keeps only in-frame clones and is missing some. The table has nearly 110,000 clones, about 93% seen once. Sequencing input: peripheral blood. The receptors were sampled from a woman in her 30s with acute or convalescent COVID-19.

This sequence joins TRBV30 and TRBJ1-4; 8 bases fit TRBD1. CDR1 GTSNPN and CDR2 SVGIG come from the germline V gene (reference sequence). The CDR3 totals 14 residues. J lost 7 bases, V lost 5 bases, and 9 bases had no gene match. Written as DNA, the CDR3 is TGTGCCTGGGGGGACCAGACAGGGGTTGAAAAACTGTTTTTT. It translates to CAWGDQTGVEKLFF.

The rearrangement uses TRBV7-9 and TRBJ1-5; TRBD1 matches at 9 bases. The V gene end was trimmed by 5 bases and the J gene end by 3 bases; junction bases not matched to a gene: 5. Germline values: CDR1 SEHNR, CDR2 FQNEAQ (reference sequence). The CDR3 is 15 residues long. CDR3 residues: CASSRGQGINQPQHF. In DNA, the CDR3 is TGTGCCAGCAGCCGGGGACAGGGTATCAATCAGCCCCAGCATTTT.

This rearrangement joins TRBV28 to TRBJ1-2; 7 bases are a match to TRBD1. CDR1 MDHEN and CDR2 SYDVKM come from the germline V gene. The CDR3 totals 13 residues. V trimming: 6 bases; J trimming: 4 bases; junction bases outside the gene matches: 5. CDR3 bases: TGTGCCAGCAGAACGGGACAGTTCTATGGCTACACCTTC. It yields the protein CASRTGQFYGYTF.

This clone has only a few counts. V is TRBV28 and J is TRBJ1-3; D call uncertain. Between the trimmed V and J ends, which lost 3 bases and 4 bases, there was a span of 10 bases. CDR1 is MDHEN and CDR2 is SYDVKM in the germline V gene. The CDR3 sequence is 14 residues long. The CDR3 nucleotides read TGTGCCAGCAGTTTTGACGTGGGCGGAAACACCATATATTTT. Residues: CASSFDVGGNTIYF.

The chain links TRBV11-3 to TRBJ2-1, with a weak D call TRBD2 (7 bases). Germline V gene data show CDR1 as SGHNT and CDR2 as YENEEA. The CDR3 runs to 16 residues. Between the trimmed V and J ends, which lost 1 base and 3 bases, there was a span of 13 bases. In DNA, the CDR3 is TGTGCCAGCAGCTTAGTTTCGGGGGGCCTCTACAATGAGCAGTTCTTC. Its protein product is CASSLVSGGLYNEQFF.

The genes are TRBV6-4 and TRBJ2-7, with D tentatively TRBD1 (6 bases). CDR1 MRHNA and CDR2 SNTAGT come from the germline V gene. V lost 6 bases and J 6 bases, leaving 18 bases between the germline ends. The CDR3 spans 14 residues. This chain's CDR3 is CASSGNRTDGEQYF. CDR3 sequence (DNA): TGTGCCAGCAGCGGTAATAGGACAGACGGCGAGCAGTACTTC.

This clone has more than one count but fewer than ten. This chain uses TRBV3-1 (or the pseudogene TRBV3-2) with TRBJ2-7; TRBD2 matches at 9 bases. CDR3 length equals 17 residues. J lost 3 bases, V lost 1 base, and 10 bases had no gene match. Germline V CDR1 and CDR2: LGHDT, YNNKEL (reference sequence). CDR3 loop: CASSQGTSASAVYEQYF. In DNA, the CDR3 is TGTGCCAGCAGCCAAGGGACTAGCGCCTCGGCGGTCTACGAGCAGTACTTC.

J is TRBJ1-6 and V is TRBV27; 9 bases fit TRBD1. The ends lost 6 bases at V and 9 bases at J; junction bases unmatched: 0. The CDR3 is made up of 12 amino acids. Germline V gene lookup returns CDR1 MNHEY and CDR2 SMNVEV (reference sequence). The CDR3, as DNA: TGTGCCAGCAGGACAGGGGGTTCACCCCTCCACTTT. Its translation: CASRTGGSPLHF.

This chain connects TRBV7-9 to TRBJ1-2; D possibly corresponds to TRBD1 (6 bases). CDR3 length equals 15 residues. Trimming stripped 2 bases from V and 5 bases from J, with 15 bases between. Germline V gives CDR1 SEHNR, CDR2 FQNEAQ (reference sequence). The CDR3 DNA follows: TGTGCCAGCAGCTTACTCATGGCAGGGGATTATGGCTACACCTTC. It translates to CASSLLMAGDYGYTF.

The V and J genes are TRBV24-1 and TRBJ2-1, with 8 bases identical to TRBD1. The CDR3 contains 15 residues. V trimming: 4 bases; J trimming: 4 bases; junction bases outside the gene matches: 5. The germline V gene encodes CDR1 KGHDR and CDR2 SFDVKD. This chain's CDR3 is CATSEGTGPYNEQFF. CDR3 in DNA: TGTGCCACCAGTGAGGGGACAGGACCTTACAATGAGCAGTTCTTC.

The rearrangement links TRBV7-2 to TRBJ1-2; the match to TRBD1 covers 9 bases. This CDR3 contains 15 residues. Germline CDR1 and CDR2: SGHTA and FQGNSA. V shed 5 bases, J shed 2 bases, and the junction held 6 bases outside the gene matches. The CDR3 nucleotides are TGTGCCAGCAGCGCCTACAGGGGGCGCAACTATGGCTACACCTTC. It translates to CASSAYRGRNYGYTF. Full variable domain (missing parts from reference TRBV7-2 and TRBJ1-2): GAGVSQSPSNKVTEKGKDVELRCDPISGHTALYWYRQSLGQGLEFLIYFQGNSAPDKSGLPSDRFSAERTGGSVSTLTIQRTQQEDSAVYLCASSAYRGRNYGYTFGSGTRLTVV.

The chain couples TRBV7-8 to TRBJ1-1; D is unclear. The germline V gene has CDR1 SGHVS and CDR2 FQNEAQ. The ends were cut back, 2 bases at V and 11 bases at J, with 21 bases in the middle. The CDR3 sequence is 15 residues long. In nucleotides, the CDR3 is TGTGCCAGCAGCTTATCGTTAGCGGTCGGGAGTGGGGCTTTCTTT. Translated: CASSLSLAVGSGAFF.

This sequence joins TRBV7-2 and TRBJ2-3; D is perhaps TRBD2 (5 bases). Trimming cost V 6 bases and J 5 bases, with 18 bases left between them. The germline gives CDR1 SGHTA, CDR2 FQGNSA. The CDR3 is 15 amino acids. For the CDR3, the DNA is TGTGCCAGCAGTCTTTTCTTAGCGTCAGGAGATACGCAGTATTTT. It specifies CASSLFLASGDTQYF.

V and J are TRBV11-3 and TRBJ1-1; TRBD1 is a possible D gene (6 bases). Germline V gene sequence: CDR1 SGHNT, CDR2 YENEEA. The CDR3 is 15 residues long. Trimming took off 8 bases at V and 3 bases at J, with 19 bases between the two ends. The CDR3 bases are TGTGCCAGCCAACTTGGGAACAGGGATGACACTGAAGCTTTCTTT. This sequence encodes CASQLGNRDDTEAFF. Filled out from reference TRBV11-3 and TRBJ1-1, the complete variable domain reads EAGVVQSPRYKIIEKKQPVAFWCNPISGHNTLYWYLQNLGQGPELLIRYENEEAVDDSQLPKDRFSAERLKGVDSTLKIQPAELGDSAVYLCASQLGNRDDTEAFFGQGTRLTVV.

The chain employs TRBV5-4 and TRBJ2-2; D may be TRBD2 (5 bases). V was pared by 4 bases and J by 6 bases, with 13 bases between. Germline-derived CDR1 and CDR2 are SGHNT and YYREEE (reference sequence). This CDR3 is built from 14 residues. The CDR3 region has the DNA TGTGCCAGCAGCGCCGGGGAAAGTGCCGGGGAGCTGTTTTTT. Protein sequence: CASSAGESAGELFF.

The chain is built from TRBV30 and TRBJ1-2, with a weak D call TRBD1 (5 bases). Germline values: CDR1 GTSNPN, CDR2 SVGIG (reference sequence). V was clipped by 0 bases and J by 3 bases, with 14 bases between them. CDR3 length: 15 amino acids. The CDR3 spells CAWSVQGRAYYGYTF. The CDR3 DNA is TGTGCCTGGAGTGTACAAGGCAGGGCTTACTATGGCTACACCTTC.

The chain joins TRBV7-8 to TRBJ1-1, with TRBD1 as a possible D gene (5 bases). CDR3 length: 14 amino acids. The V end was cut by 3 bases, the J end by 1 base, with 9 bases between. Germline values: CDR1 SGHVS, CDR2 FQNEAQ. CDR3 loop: CASSLQGWNTEAFF. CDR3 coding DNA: TGTGCCAGCAGCTTGCAGGGATGGAACACTGAAGCTTTCTTT.